This T cell receptor (beta chain) derives from a study of cytomegalovirus exposure and HLA in healthy donors. Study-wide background: The roughly 110 validation repertoires matched the roughly 670 first-cohort repertoires in platform, a later analysis reported.

Profiling relied on immunoSEQ multiplex PCR, and the TCRdb table lists in-frame clones only, not all of them. Here the sample spans approximately 160,000 clones, around four fifths being singletons. As concerns this clone: Its antigen is undetermined. In the same sample, other DNA sequences code for this CDR3.

Study-wide results and caveats: The study labeled roughly 160 TCR beta chains cytomegalovirus-associated. In the 95 to 150 validation repertoires, a later analysis found that first-cohort TCR clusters tended to co-occur.

V was shortened by 1 base and J by 0 bases, with 7 bases between the two germline ends. Germline V gene data show CDR1 as SGHTA and CDR2 as FQGNSA. The CDR3 is 15 residues long. Sequencing was done on a sample of PBMCs. The chain uses TRBV7-2 and TRBJ2-1, with D uncertain. This sequence was found in a man aged 25 to 45 in good health and CMV-seropositive. CDR3 region: CASSLGSSSYNEQFF. The CDR3 DNA follows: TGTGCCAGCAGCTTAGGTTCCAGCTCCTACAATGAGCAGTTCTTC.